What follows are 9 T cell receptor beta chains derived from one specimen sequenced in a study of blood T cell repertoires in COVID-19. Repertoires were generated with immunoSEQ multiplex PCR, while TCRdb's copy carries only in-frame clones and drops some. The data contain fewer than 60,000 clones, 79% of them singletons. The source material was peripheral blood. The receptors shown here come from a man in his 70s with acute or convalescent COVID-19.

The gene calls are TRBV2 and TRBJ1-6; D possibly corresponds to TRBD1 (5 bases). Deletions cut 4 bases from V and 6 bases from J, with 13 bases between. The length of the CDR3 is 15 residues. Per the germline V gene, CDR1 is SNHLY and CDR2 is FYNNEI. For the CDR3, the DNA is TGTGCCAGCAGTGGGGGCCGGACAAGTAATTCACCCCTCCACTTT. This translates into CASSGGRTSNSPLHF. The variable domain in full, completed from reference TRBV2 and TRBJ1-6, reads EPEVTQTPSHQVTQMGQEVILRCVPISNHLYFYWYRQILGQKVEFLVSFYNNEISEKSEIFDDQFSVERPDGSNFTLKIRSTKLEDSAMYFCASSGGRTSNSPLHFGNGTRLTVT.

The chain uses TRBV10-3 and TRBJ1-4; 9 bases are shared with TRBD1. The V and J ends lost 2 bases and 9 bases, in that order; junction bases with no gene match: 4. From germline, CDR1 is ENHRY and CDR2 SYGVKD. This CDR3 spans 14 amino acids. The CDR3 spells CAISERDRVKKLFF. The CDR3 nucleotides are TGTGCCATCAGTGAGCGGGACAGGGTTAAAAAACTGTTTTTT.

This clone was picked up a small number of times. This chain connects TRBV5-5 to TRBJ2-1, with D perhaps TRBD2 (5 bases). The CDR3 runs to 15 residues. The V and J ends lost 3 bases and 2 bases respectively, with 12 bases between them. The germline V gene encodes CDR1 SGHKS and CDR2 YYEKEE (reference sequence). The CDR3 bases are TGTGCCAGCAGCTCCGGGGTGACGACCTACAATGAGCAGTTCTTC. Its translation is CASSSGVTTYNEQFF.

This rearrangement joins TRBV2 to TRBJ2-7, with TRBD1 identical over 11 bases. Per germline, CDR1 SNHLY and CDR2 FYNNEI. This CDR3 is 14 amino acids long. The V gene end was trimmed by 6 bases and the J gene end by 5 bases; junction bases not matched to a gene: 6. CDR3 sequence (DNA): TGTGCCAGCAGCCTCGGGACAGGGGGTAACGAGCAGTACTTC. Its translation: CASSLGTGGNEQYF.

The genes are TRBV7-2 and TRBJ2-7; 14 bases are a match to TRBD2. The CDR3 totals 18 residues. The germline gives CDR1 SGHTA, CDR2 FQGNSA. Trimming cost V 5 bases and J 3 bases; bases outside gene matches: 12. The CDR3, as DNA: TGTGCCAGCAGCACGGGACTAGCGGGAGTTACTACCTTCTACGAGCAGTACTTC. As protein: CASSTGLAGVTTFYEQYF.

V and J are TRBV4-2 and TRBJ1-4; D not certain. Germline V gene lookup returns CDR1 LGHNA and CDR2 YNFKEQ. The CDR3 totals 16 residues. V shed 2 bases and J shed 6 bases, with 16 bases lying between them. The CDR3 sequence: CASSQSNRRGDEKLFF. The CDR3 DNA reads as TGTGCCAGCAGCCAATCGAATCGACGCGGTGATGAAAAACTGTTTTTT.

This clone has only one observation. The genes are TRBV19 and TRBJ1-2; weak D call: TRBD1 (6 bases). Germline assignment: CDR1 LNHDA and CDR2 SQIVND (reference sequence). The CDR3 has 13 amino acids. Trimming removed 7 bases from V and 8 bases from J, with 17 bases in between. CDR3 DNA: TGTGCCAGTACCCCGGTGGGGGCGAGCGGCTACACCTTC. Protein sequence: CASTPVGASGYTF.

The V gene is TRBV30, the J gene TRBJ1-2, with D possibly TRBD1 on 6 matching bases. Germline loops: CDR1 GTSNPN, CDR2 SVGIG (reference sequence). V was shortened by 3 bases and J by 7 bases, with 15 bases between the two germline ends. The CDR3 has 13 amino acids. The CDR3 DNA is TGTGCCTGGAGATCAGGGACATTCCGTGGCTACACCTTC. Translated, it gives CAWRSGTFRGYTF.

This chain uses TRBV28 with TRBJ2-7; 8 positions agree with TRBD2. Trimming removed 2 bases from V and 4 bases from J; junction bases left unmatched: 1. This CDR3 is built from 13 residues. Germline CDR1 reads MDHEN; CDR2 reads SYDVKM. The CDR3 reads CASSLGTSYEQYF. The CDR3 DNA is TGTGCCAGCAGTTTAGGGACTAGTTACGAGCAGTACTTC.